The next 32 T cell receptor beta chains were all read from a single sample in a study of glioma-infiltrating T cells. Using RNA template, CDR3s of TCR alpha and beta were amplified with iRepertoire arm-PCR. TCRdb passed the multiplex PCR reads through MiXCR, listing each CDR3 protein once. The sample lists 400,000 or so distinct CDR3 sequences; 41% were seen once. Sequenced: glioma tissue, nonneoplastic brain tissue, or PBMCs (not recorded which). These receptors were taken from a human donor with low-grade glioma or glioblastoma, undergoing nonglioma brain surgery, or in good health (not recorded which).

The chain is built from TRBV4-1 and TRBJ1-1, with unresolved D. CDR3 length: 15 amino acids. Trimming shortened V by 1 base and J by 5 bases, and 14 bases separated the two germline ends. CDR1 is MGHRA and CDR2 is YSYEKL in the germline V gene. This chain's CDR3 is CASSQAWAGETEAFF. The CDR3 DNA is TGCGCCAGCAGCCAAGCGTGGGCAGGAGAAACTGAAGCTTTCTTT.

The chain links TRBV14 to TRBJ2-3; TRBD2 matches at 13 bases. This CDR3 is 18 amino acids long. Trimming cost V 0 bases and J 4 bases; bases outside gene matches: 7. In germline, CDR1 is SGHDN, CDR2 FVKESK. The CDR3 nucleotides read TGTGCCAGCAGCCAAGAGCAGGGACTAGCGGGATTAGCAGATACGCAGTATTTT. Protein sequence: CASSQEQGLAGLADTQYF. The full variable domain, rest sourced from reference TRBV14 and TRBJ2-3, is EAGVTQFPSHSVIEKGQTVTLRCDPISGHDNLYWYRRVMGKEIKFLLHFVKESKQDESGMPNNRFLAERTGGTYSTLKVQPAELEDSGVYFCASSQEQGLAGLADTQYFGPGTRLTVL.

The J gene is TRBJ2-7, the V gene TRBV2, with D possibly matching TRBD2 (5 bases). This CDR3 region has 13 residues. CDR1 SNHLY and CDR2 FYNNEI come from the germline V gene. Trimming pared 10 bases from V and 5 bases from J, leaving 18 bases between. This CDR3 reads CAILTRGVDEQYF. DNA of the CDR3: TGTGCCATCCTGACCCGGGGTGTCGACGAGCAGTACTTC.

Many counts were recorded for this clonotype. At one of its ends the junction is not consistent with the germline gene, which may arise from a read error. This chain connects TRBV6-5 to TRBJ2-7; 7 bases align to TRBD1. From germline, CDR1 is MNHEY and CDR2 SVGAGI. CDR3 length equals 14 residues. CDR3 residues: CASSYQGDVRVRKF. The CDR3 DNA reads TGTGCCAGCAGTTACCAGGGGGACGTCAGGGTTCGCAAGTTC.

Regarding this clonotype: Being one base from a much bigger clone, this may be a read error. This chain joins TRBV2 and TRBJ2-3, with 7 bases lining up with TRBD1. Gene TRBJ1-5 matches the end of the DNA better, so the J call may be wrong. The CDR3 has 13 residues. CDR1 is SNHLY and CDR2 is FYNNEI in the germline V gene. CDR3 coding DNA: TGTGCCAGCAGTTGGGACAGCACAGATACGCAGCATTTT. It specifies CASSWDSTDTQHF.

Only one count was recorded for this clonotype. The germline gene is not matched at one end of the junction; a read error may be the cause. The chain carries TRBV28 and TRBJ1-3; D is ambiguous. CDR1 and CDR2 from the germline V gene are MDHEN and SYDVKM. The CDR3 consists of 17 residues. CDR3 nucleotide sequence: TGTGCCATCAGTGAGTCGGTCAGGTCGAGCTCTGGAAACACCATATATTTT. As protein: CAISESVRSSSGNTIYF.

About this clonotype: A much larger clone differs by one base, so this may be a read error. The final CDR3 position lacks the conserved phenylalanine or tryptophan, pointing to a likely read error. The chain uses TRBV15 and TRBJ1-2; D call uncertain. Germline values: CDR1 LNHNV, CDR2 YYDKDF (reference sequence). This CDR3 comprises 13 residues. V was cut by 5 bases and J by 4 bases, with 11 bases left in between. The CDR3 is CATSDYSSYGYTI. CDR3 nucleotides: TGTGCCACCAGCGACTACAGTTCCTATGGCTACACCATC.

This clonotype has a handful of counts. The V call is TRBV20-1, the J call TRBJ1-2; D possibly corresponds to TRBD1 (5 bases). Trimming cost V 3 bases and J 3 bases, with 14 bases left between them. Germline values: CDR1 DFQATT, CDR2 SNEGSKA (reference sequence). This CDR3 has 14 residues. The CDR3 region has the DNA TGCAGTGCTAGGGAAGCAGGGAGAGACTATGGCTACACCTTC. Translation: CSAREAGRDYGYTF.

As for this clonotype: The final CDR3 position lacks the conserved phenylalanine or tryptophan, pointing to a likely read error. This sequence joins TRBV6-2 or TRBV6-3 and TRBJ1-1; D not resolved. The CDR3 runs to 16 residues. Germline loops: CDR1 MNHEY, CDR2 SVGEGT. V was cut by 0 bases and J by 0 bases, with 11 bases left in between. The DNA of the CDR3 is TGTGCCAGCAGTTACTCGATCCAGAACATGAACACTGAAGCTTTCCTT. Its protein is CASSYSIQNMNTEAFL.

A word on this clonotype: Possible read error: a much larger clone is one base away. The chain links TRBV6-2 or TRBV6-3 to TRBJ1-5, with 8 nucleotides matching TRBD1. The V and J ends lost 6 bases and 8 bases, in that order; junction bases with no gene match: 9. Germline loops: CDR1 MNHEY, CDR2 SVGEGT. This CDR3 contains 14 residues. The CDR3 sequence is CASSGYRGDKPQHF. CDR3 coding DNA: TGTGCCAGCAGCGGTTACAGGGGGGACAAGCCCCAGCATTTT.

This clonotype was seen only once. The germline gene is not matched at one end of the junction; a read error may be the cause. CDR3 sequence: CARSRPGTGGDTQYF. Written as DNA, the CDR3 is TGCGCCAGGAGTCGTCCCGGGACAGGGGGCGATACGCAGTATTTT. The chain carries TRBV28 and TRBJ2-3; 12 bases are shared with TRBD1. Germline V gene data show CDR1 as MDHEN and CDR2 as SYDVKM. The CDR3 is made up of 15 amino acids.

This clonotype was seen only a few times. The V gene is TRBV4-1, the J gene TRBJ2-4, with TRBD2 matching over 7 bases. V trimming: 1 base; J trimming: 6 bases; junction bases outside the gene matches: 9. The length of the CDR3 is 16 residues. Germline CDR1 reads MGHRA; CDR2 reads YSYEKL. CDR3 sequence reads: CASSQARGGRGNIQYF. DNA for the CDR3: TGCGCCAGCAGCCAAGCCCGCGGGGGTAGGGGAAACATTCAGTACTTC.

The rearrangement joins TRBV20-1 to TRBJ2-5; a weak D match, TRBD2 (6 bases). Germline values: CDR1 DFQATT, CDR2 SNEGSKA (reference sequence). With 3 bases removed from V and 5 bases from J, the gap between germline ends came to 19 bases. The CDR3 consists of 15 residues. CDR3 DNA sequence: TGCAGTGCTAGGTCCGGGGCTAGCGAAGGGGAGACCCAGTACTTC. Translation gives CSARSGASEGETQYF.

This clonotype was observed many times. At one of its ends the junction is not consistent with the germline gene, which may arise from a read error. Written as DNA, the CDR3 is TGCAGTCCTAGTGTCCTCGGGACCTACGAGCAGTACTTC. Encoded protein: CSPSVLGTYEQYF. The rearrangement links TRBV20-1 to TRBJ2-7; D possibly corresponds to TRBD2 (5 bases). The CDR3 spans 13 residues. Germline CDR1 DFQATT, CDR2 SNEGSKA (reference sequence).

Regarding this clonotype: No conserved phenylalanine or tryptophan ends this CDR3, so it is likely a read error. The chain has TRBV7-2 and TRBJ2-1; a weak D match, TRBD2 (5 bases). The CDR3 sequence is 14 residues long. Germline loops: CDR1 SGHTA, CDR2 FQGNSA. Trimming took 1 base from V and 6 from J, leaving 10 bases between them. In DNA, the CDR3 is TGTGCCAGCAGCTTAGGCGGGCGAAGCAATGAGCAGTTCTTA. Translated, it gives CASSLGGRSNEQFL.

This clonotype was counted only a few times. This chain joins TRBV20-1 and TRBJ1-1; D is unresolved. Trimming took off 3 bases at V and 4 bases at J, with 15 bases between the two ends. CDR3 length equals 14 residues. Germline V CDR1 and CDR2: DFQATT, SNEGSKA (reference sequence). CDR3 region: CSASGRLGSTEAFF. The CDR3, as DNA: TGCAGTGCTAGCGGTCGACTAGGGAGCACTGAAGCTTTCTTT.

This clonotype appeared a few times. The chain uses TRBV20-1 and TRBJ2-3; 9 bases align to TRBD2. J lost 4 bases, V lost 3 bases, and 5 bases had no gene match. The germline V gene has CDR1 DFQATT and CDR2 SNEGSKA (reference sequence). The CDR3 consists of 14 residues. The CDR3 region has the DNA TGCAGTGCTAGCTCGGCGGGAGGGTCAGATACGCAGTATTTT. It yields the protein CSASSAGGSDTQYF.

The rearrangement links TRBV10-3 to TRBJ2-1; D not certain. The CDR3 extends over 12 amino acids. Per the germline V gene, CDR1 is ENHRY and CDR2 is SYGVKD. V was cut by 6 bases and J by 10 bases, with 13 bases left in between. The CDR3: CAISTPPLEQFF. The DNA for the CDR3 is TGTGCCATCAGCACCCCTCCGCTGGAGCAGTTCTTC.

The rearrangement uses TRBV20-1 and TRBJ2-6; no clear D. The germline gives CDR1 DFQATT, CDR2 SNEGSKA (reference sequence). The CDR3 runs 13 residues. V gave up 3 bases and J gave up 2 bases, with 5 bases separating them. This chain's CDR3 is CSARDPGANVLTF. The CDR3 DNA is TGCAGTGCTAGGGACCCTGGGGCCAACGTCCTGACTTTC.

The V call is TRBV11-3, the J call TRBJ2-1; D is perhaps TRBD2 (5 bases). Between the trimmed V and J ends, which lost 6 bases and 7 bases, there was a span of 19 bases. Germline lookup yields CDR1 SGHNT and CDR2 YENEEA. The CDR3 sequence is 15 residues long. The CDR3 reads CASSSLAGQRNEQFF. CDR3 nucleotide sequence: TGTGCCAGCAGTTCTCTTGCTGGCCAGCGGAATGAGCAGTTCTTC.

Turning to this clonotype: Since the CDR3 does not end with the conserved phenylalanine or tryptophan, this likely comes from a read error. The J gene is TRBJ1-1, the V gene TRBV2; possibly TRBD1 for D (5 bases). The CDR3 is 15 amino acids. Per germline, CDR1 SNHLY and CDR2 FYNNEI. The ends were cut back, 5 bases at V and 5 bases at J, with 18 bases in the middle. CDR3 sequence: CASSRYQGVRTEAFI. As DNA, the CDR3 is TGTGCCAGCAGTAGGTACCAGGGAGTACGAACTGAAGCTTTCATT.

The chain's CDR3 is CASSLRDYPGGSEQYF. The CDR3 DNA follows: TGTGCCAGCAGTCTAAGGGACTATCCCGGGGGTTCCGAGCAGTACTTC. The rearrangement joins TRBV28 to TRBJ2-7, with 7 bases lining up with TRBD2. Losses at the gene ends were 5 bases for V and 6 bases for J; bases not matched to a gene: 16. Looked up from germline, CDR1 is MDHEN and CDR2 is SYDVKM. The length of the CDR3 is 16 residues.

There are many counts of this clonotype. This chain uses TRBV28 with TRBJ2-5; maybe TRBD2 (6 bases). The germline V gene has CDR1 MDHEN and CDR2 SYDVKM. The V gene lost 4 bases and the J gene lost 1 base, with 10 bases spanning the gap. The CDR3 contains 14 residues. This chain's CDR3 is CASSYGSLQETQYF. CDR3 coding DNA: TGTGCCAGCAGTTACGGGAGCCTCCAAGAGACCCAGTACTTC.

V is TRBV12-3 or TRBV12-4 and J is TRBJ1-2, with D possibly TRBD1 on 6 matching bases. This CDR3 region has 14 residues. Between the trimmed V and J ends, which lost 6 bases and 9 bases, there was a span of 20 bases. CDR3 sequence: CASSPSGGARRYTF. The CDR3 nucleotides are TGTGCCAGCAGCCCGTCGGGGGGGGCTCGGCGCTACACCTTC.

The chain uses TRBV7-2 and TRBJ2-1, with 7 bases lining up with TRBD2. This CDR3 region has 17 residues. J lost 6 bases, V lost 1 base, and 12 bases had no gene match. The germline V gene has CDR1 SGHTA and CDR2 FQGNSA. The CDR3 sequence: CASSLVPSSGSFNEQFF. CDR3 nucleotide sequence: TGTGCCAGCAGCTTAGTACCCTCTAGCGGATCTTTCAATGAGCAGTTCTTC.

This clonotype was found a few times. In nucleotides, the CDR3 is TGTGCCAGCAGTGGGGACACTTACTCCTACGAGCAGTACTTC. Translating gives CASSGDTYSYEQYF. The rearrangement joins TRBV28 to TRBJ2-7, with a possible D match to TRBD1 (6 bases). The V end was cut by 5 bases, the J end by 0 bases, with 11 bases between. This CDR3 contains 14 residues. The germline V gene has CDR1 MDHEN and CDR2 SYDVKM.

This clonotype was seen at least ten times. This chain links TRBV28 with TRBJ1-1; D remains ambiguous. Germline lookup yields CDR1 MDHEN and CDR2 SYDVKM. This CDR3 is built from 10 residues. Trimming left V 6 bases short and J 2 bases short, with 1 base between. This CDR3 is CASRNTEAFF. CDR3 in DNA: TGTGCCAGCAGAAACACTGAAGCTTTCTTT.

This clonotype showed up just a few times. This chain connects TRBV7-2 to TRBJ2-1; TRBD2 aligns across 7 bases. Germline loops: CDR1 SGHTA, CDR2 FQGNSA. The CDR3 runs 16 residues. Losses at the gene ends were 2 bases for V and 5 bases for J; bases not matched to a gene: 9. The CDR3 sequence is CASSLSWEGRDNEQFF. The CDR3 coding sequence is TGTGCCAGCAGCTTAAGCTGGGAGGGCCGGGACAATGAGCAGTTCTTC.

The rearrangement links TRBV20-1 to TRBJ2-3, with 10 bases identical to TRBD2. The CDR3 runs 16 residues. CDR1 and CDR2 from the germline V gene are DFQATT and SNEGSKA (reference sequence). Trimming removed 2 bases from V and 0 bases from J; junction bases left unmatched: 5. The CDR3 DNA reads as TGCAGTGCTAGACCGGGACTAGCGCCTAGCACAGATACGCAGTATTTT. Translated: CSARPGLAPSTDTQYF.

Many counts were recorded for this clonotype. The V and J genes are TRBV28 and TRBJ2-5; D is possibly TRBD2 (6 bases). Trimming pared 7 bases from V and 2 bases from J, leaving 14 bases between. Germline CDR1 MDHEN, CDR2 SYDVKM. There are 14 residues in the CDR3. The CDR3 protein is CASNPAGRQETQYF. The DNA of the CDR3 is TGTGCCAGCAACCCAGCGGGCAGACAAGAGACCCAGTACTTC.

Only one count was recorded for this clonotype. A single base separates this from a much larger clone, so it may be a read error. The CDR3 loop reads CASSTFGYEKYF. The CDR3 region has the DNA TGTGCCAGCAGTACATTCGGATACGAGAAGTACTTC. This chain links TRBV6-2 or TRBV6-3 with TRBJ2-7, with D unclear. Germline CDR1 is MNHEY and CDR2 is SVGEGT. This CDR3 is 12 amino acids long.

This clonotype has a handful of counts. The chain links TRBV7-2 to TRBJ1-1; D is undetermined. V shed 2 bases and J shed 6 bases, with 13 bases lying between them. There are 14 residues in the CDR3. Germline lookup yields CDR1 SGHTA and CDR2 FQGNSA. CDR3 bases: TGTGCCAGCAGCTTAAATAGGGCCTCGCCTGAAGCTTTCTTT. It encodes CASSLNRASPEAFF.